Here is one T cell receptor beta chain with its context. The data originate from a study of blood T cell repertoires in COVID-19. Whole-study context: Sources were T cells, B-cell-depleted T cells, or PBMCs; the material itself was cDNA or gDNA.

The CDR3 length is 16 residues. V lost 7 bases and J lost 2; bases outside the gene matches: 9. Germline lookup yields CDR1 MNHNY and CDR2 SVGAGI (reference sequence). Original data processing: For nucleated cells, counts were estimated from reference gene primer amplification. Measured with immunoSEQ multiplex PCR; TCRdb has only the in-frame clones, and not every one. Clone size and the V and J calls come from that table; the DNA yielded D and trimming. The table has fewer than 150,000 clones, approximately 85% seen once. V and J are TRBV6-6 and TRBJ1-3; 9 bases are shared with TRBD1. This receptor was identified in a human donor in a cohort sampled during active COVID-19. What was sequenced was peripheral blood. CDR3 in amino acids: CASIGSRQGAGNTIYF. Written as DNA, the CDR3 is TGTGCCAGCATAGGATCGAGACAGGGGGCTGGAAACACCATATATTTT.